This T cell receptor beta chain was captured by sequencing in a study of technical replicates of blood from several donors. Using immunoSEQ multiplex PCR, the repertoire was profiled, and TCRdb retains in-frame clones only, with some absent. The sample consists of tens of thousands of clones, 85% to 95% of them appearing once. Germline assignment: CDR1 KGHSH and CDR2 LQKENI. This CDR3 has 11 amino acids. V was shortened by 8 bases and J by 6 bases, with 9 bases between the two germline ends. The sequenced material came from T cells isolated from PBMCs. The chain employs TRBV18 and TRBJ2-3; the D gene is possibly TRBD1 (6 bases). This receptor was taken from a human donor in good health. The CDR3 region is CASVTGDTQYF. In DNA, the CDR3 is TGTGCCAGCGTAACAGGGGATACGCAGTATTTT.